Listed here are 11 T cell receptor beta chains from one sample, sequenced in a study of blood T cell repertoires in COVID-19. Produced via immunoSEQ multiplex PCR; TCRdb's table is partial and in-frame only. This table holds 310,000 or so clones, roughly 85% found once. The sequenced material came from PBMCs or T cells enriched from blood (not recorded which). The receptors originated from a woman in her thirties who had recovered from COVID-19.

This chain joins TRBV5-4 and TRBJ1-2; maybe TRBD1 (6 bases). V lost 2 bases to trimming and J lost 8 bases, with 22 bases between them. This CDR3 spans 16 amino acids. The V gene's germline CDR1 is SGHNT and CDR2 YYREEE (reference sequence). CDR3 loop: CASSFTPGHPTSGYTF. The CDR3 DNA reads as TGTGCCAGCAGCTTTACCCCGGGACATCCGACATCGGGCTACACCTTC.

J is TRBJ1-2 and V is TRBV7-2; 9 bases fit TRBD1. The junction had 8 bases not matched to a gene; V was cut back by 3 bases and J by 9 bases. The germline gives CDR1 SGHTA, CDR2 FQGNSA. CDR3 length: 14 amino acids. CDR3 sequence: CASSFKGQGPSYTF. The CDR3 nucleotides read TGTGCCAGCAGCTTCAAGGGACAGGGACCTAGCTACACCTTC.

The chain joins TRBV18 to TRBJ1-1, with 8 bases identical to TRBD1. Germline V gene sequence: CDR1 KGHSH, CDR2 LQKENI. CDR3 length: 14 residues. The V and J ends lost 5 bases and 11 bases, in that order; junction bases with no gene match: 13. The CDR3 nucleotides are TGTGCCAGCTCAGCTGGGGACAGGCTGACGCGGGCTTTCTTT. This sequence encodes CASSAGDRLTRAFF.

The V call is TRBV5-1, the J call TRBJ2-3; D might be TRBD2 (6 bases). This CDR3 has 17 residues. The ends were cut back, 5 bases at V and 4 bases at J, with 23 bases in the middle. Germline-derived CDR1 and CDR2 are SGHRS and YFSETQ. The CDR3 coding sequence is TGCGCCAGCAGAGCGAGGGCCCGACTAGGGGTCTCAGATACGCAGTATTTT. Translated, it gives CASRARARLGVSDTQYF.

The chain carries TRBV9 and TRBJ2-3; the match to TRBD2 covers 9 bases. Per the germline V gene, CDR1 is SGDLS and CDR2 is YYNGEE. V trimming: 0 bases; J trimming: 2 bases; junction bases outside the gene matches: 4. The CDR3 is made up of 16 amino acids. Here the CDR3 reads CASSVESGGYTDTQYF. The CDR3 DNA reads as TGTGCCAGCAGCGTAGAAAGCGGGGGGTACACAGATACGCAGTATTTT.

The chain combines TRBV24-1 with TRBJ1-2; the D gene is possibly TRBD1 (5 bases). Trimming removed 5 bases from V and 5 bases from J, with 20 bases in between. The germline V gene encodes CDR1 KGHDR and CDR2 SFDVKD. CDR3 length: 16 amino acids. Here the CDR3 DNA reads TGTGCCACCAGTGGAGGGGAGGGAAGGGCTTTTTATGGCTACACCTTC. Protein sequence: CATSGGEGRAFYGYTF.

This clone was detected once. This chain joins TRBV19 and TRBJ1-1; D is undetermined. CDR1 LNHDA and CDR2 SQIVND come from the germline V gene (reference sequence). The CDR3 is 13 amino acids. The V gene lost 4 bases and the J gene lost 5 bases, with 11 bases spanning the gap. CDR3: CASSSKGGTEAFF. The CDR3 DNA is TGTGCCAGTAGTAGCAAGGGAGGTACTGAAGCTTTCTTT.

This chain uses TRBV27 with TRBJ2-7; 8 bases line up with TRBD1. The CDR3 sequence is 14 residues long. The ends lost 4 bases at V and 4 bases at J; junction bases unmatched: 6. Germline values: CDR1 MNHEY, CDR2 SMNVEV (reference sequence). The CDR3 here is CASSSQGARYEQYF. DNA for the CDR3: TGTGCCAGCAGTTCCCAGGGGGCAAGGTACGAGCAGTACTTC.

This rearrangement joins TRBV28 to TRBJ2-1; 7 bases agree with TRBD2. V gave up 7 bases and J gave up 4 bases; unmatched junction bases: 7. Germline loops: CDR1 MDHEN, CDR2 SYDVKM. This CDR3 is 14 amino acids long. The CDR3 nucleotides are TGTGCCAGCACCCCGGGGGGAGATTACAATGAGCAGTTCTTC. Translated: CASTPGGDYNEQFF. Full variable domain (rest looked up from reference TRBV28 and TRBJ2-1): DVKVTQSSRYLVKRTGEKVFLECVQDMDHENMFWYRQDPGLGLRLIYFSYDVKMKEKGDIPEGYSVSREKKERFSLILESASTNQTSMYLCASTPGGDYNEQFFGPGTRLTVL.

J is TRBJ2-2 and V is TRBV19; 7 bases are shared with TRBD1. This CDR3 comprises 14 residues. Germline V gene lookup returns CDR1 LNHDA and CDR2 SQIVND (reference sequence). The J segment lost 9 bases and the V segment lost 6 bases, leaving 10 bases of the junction unmatched. CDR3 sequence (DNA): TGTGCCAGTAGCCACCGGGACAGATTTAGGGAGCTGTTTTTT. It translates to CASSHRDRFRELFF.

The chain combines TRBV6-5 with TRBJ2-2; maybe TRBD1 (6 bases). CDR3 length: 14 residues. Germline V gene sequence: CDR1 MNHEY, CDR2 SVGAGI. Between the trimmed V and J ends, which lost 6 bases and 4 bases, there was a span of 12 bases. This CDR3 reads CASSSLGGTGELFF. The CDR3 DNA reads TGTGCCAGCAGCTCATTAGGGGGCACCGGGGAGCTGTTTTTT.